The clone carrying this TCR beta chain was picked up many times. The target antigen is unknown. Germline CDR1 is SGDLS and CDR2 is YYNGEE. The trim removed 0 bases at V and 2 bases at J, leaving 1 base unmatched. This CDR3 contains 14 residues. The sample belongs to a study of regulatory T cells in long-lasting Graves disease. Study-level points and caveats: Newly diagnosed Graves' patients exceeded persistent ones in TCR diversity. Persistent disease was characterized by preferential usage of TRBV28, TRBJ1-2 and TRBJ2-5.

HTBI primers from iRepertoire and Arm-PCR of CDR3 regions yielded the TCR beta libraries. TCRdb passed the multiplex PCR reads through MiXCR, listing each CDR3 protein once. Counted here are roughly 380,000 distinct CDR3 sequences, 15% to 20% occurring once; the ten biggest clones make up roughly 30%. As to time point: newly diagnosed GD, antithyroid drugs for less than 3 months. RNA extracted from PBMCs served as the sequencing template. These data also formed part of another study, on T cells in Graves' hyperthyroidism and ophthalmopathy.

The sequencing here drew on peripheral blood mononuclear cells (PBMCs), taken at new diagnosis, from a patient treated with antithyroid drugs. The chain couples TRBV9 to TRBJ2-5; the match to TRBD2 covers 7 bases. The sequence derives from a man between 35 and 55 years old with Graves disease. CDR3 nucleotides: TGTGCCAGCAGCGTAGTCGGGGGGCAAGAGACCCAGTACTTC. Protein: CASSVVGGQETQYF.